This TCR beta chain was documented in a study of regulatory T cells in long-lasting Graves disease. The TCR beta library used iRepertoire HTBI primers with Arm-PCR amplification of CDR3. Via MiXCR, TCRdb re-called the multiplex PCR reads, giving one row per CDR3 protein. The repertoire has hundreds of thousands of distinct CDR3 sequences, around 15% of them found once; the top ten carry 15% to 20%. Time point given: newly diagnosed GD, antithyroid drugs for less than 3 months. TCR sequences were obtained from RNA taken from PBMCs. The length of the CDR3 is 18 residues. J gave up 1 base and V 0 bases, and 7 bases lay outside the gene matches. The germline gives CDR1 DFQATT, CDR2 SNEGSKA (reference sequence). This clonotype occurred a few times. The same sample was also used in a study of T cells in Graves' hyperthyroidism and ophthalmopathy.

The rearrangement joins TRBV20-1 to TRBJ2-6; 9 positions agree with TRBD1. The sequence derives from a woman aged 30 to 39 with Graves disease. This sample comprised peripheral blood mononuclear cells (PBMCs), obtained at new diagnosis, from a patient treated with antithyroid drugs. This chain's CDR3 is CSARDLQGQGSGANVLTF. Written as DNA, the CDR3 is TGCAGTGCTAGAGATCTGCAGGGACAGGGTTCTGGGGCCAACGTCCTGACTTTC.